This T cell receptor (beta chain) was captured in a study of T-cell memory formation after mild COVID-19. This clonotype was observed many times. This CDR3 has 14 residues. V was cut by 4 bases and J by 4 bases, with 12 bases left in between. CDR1 and CDR2 (germline): SGHTA, FQGNSA. 5'RACE, which relied on constant-segment primers, yielded TCR alpha and TCR beta cDNA libraries carrying sample barcodes and UMIs. TCRdb re-derived calls from the 5' RACE reads in MiXCR, one entry per CDR3 protein. The sample lists about 340,000 distinct CDR3 sequences; around a sixth were seen once. The clonotype comes from a man younger than 30 who had mild COVID-19 (a few samples of this study predate the infection). Cell type and time point are not known. Sequencing was performed on PBMCs or a T cell subset sorted from them (not recorded which). The V gene is TRBV7-2, the J gene TRBJ2-3; D is uncertain. CDR3 region: CASSSSVRADTQYF. The CDR3 DNA reads as TGTGCCAGCAGCTCCTCAGTTAGGGCAGATACGCAGTATTTT. The variable domain in full, completed from reference TRBV7-2 and TRBJ2-3, reads GAGVSQSPSNKVTEKGKDVELRCDPISGHTALYWYRQSLGQGLEFLIYFQGNSAPDKSGLPSDRFSAERTGGSVSTLTIQRTQQEDSAVYLCASSSSVRADTQYFGPGTRLTVL.